This TCR beta chain was identified in a study of PD-1 blockade in classical Hodgkin lymphoma. The overall study: Nivolumab dosing for patients was 3 mg/kg, administered intravenously every 2 weeks. General observations from the study: Patients were excluded if nivolumab began under 1 year after ASCT (the autologous transplant). Similar baseline diversity was found in complete responders and newly diagnosed patients.

The protocol was immunoSEQ multiplex PCR, while the TCRdb copy is restricted to in-frame clones and leaves out a portion. The sample has about 26,000 clones; roughly 62% are singletons. Each of the patients experienced relapse following autologous stem cell transplantation, and their brentuximab vedotin exposure differed. This CDR3 has 15 residues. Trimming took 5 bases from V and 1 from J, leaving 13 bases between them. Germline V gives CDR1 LGHNT, CDR2 FRNRAP. To note about this clone: Its antigen is currently unknown.

The material sequenced was peripheral blood mononuclear cells (PBMCs), taken before the second cycle of nivolumab. The gene calls are TRBV12-5 and TRBJ2-3; TRBD1 or TRBD2 may be the D gene (7 bases each). The TCR originated in a human donor with classical Hodgkin lymphoma. The CDR3 sequence is CASGPGGAGTDTQYF. CDR3 nucleotides: TGTGCTAGTGGTCCAGGGGGGGCCGGCACAGATACGCAGTATTTT.